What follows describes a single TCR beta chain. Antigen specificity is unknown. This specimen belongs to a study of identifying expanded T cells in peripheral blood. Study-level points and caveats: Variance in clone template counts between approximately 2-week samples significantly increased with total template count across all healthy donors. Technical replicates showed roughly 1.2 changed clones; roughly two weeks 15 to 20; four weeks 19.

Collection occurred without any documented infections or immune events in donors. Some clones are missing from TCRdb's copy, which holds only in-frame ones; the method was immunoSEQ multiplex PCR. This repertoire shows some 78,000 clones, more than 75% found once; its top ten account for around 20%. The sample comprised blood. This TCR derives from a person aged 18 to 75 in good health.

CDR3 DNA: TGTGCCAGCAGCTCTCCCCGACCTGACAGTTACTATCAGCCCCAGCATTTT. Amino acid sequence: CASSSPRPDSYYQPQHF. The chain uses TRBV7-2 and TRBJ1-5; D perhaps matches TRBD1 (5 bases). The CDR3 totals 17 residues. Deletions cut 4 bases from V and 5 bases from J, with 21 bases between. The germline V gene encodes CDR1 SGHTA and CDR2 FQGNSA.